These T cell receptor beta chains were read from a single sample in a study of CD8 T cells in ankylosing spondylitis. From the 5' RACE reads, TCRdb called clonotypes with MiXCR, one entry per CDR3 protein. The data show some 100,000 distinct CDR3 sequences, with approximately 9.6% seen just once and 30% held by the top ten. Sequencing was performed on blood, either unsorted or a sorted T cell fraction (not recorded which). The receptors come from a male donor with ankylosing spondylitis. CDR3s include the opening cysteine and the closing phenylalanine or tryptophan. The D gene is left open where the match is weak. Size tells how often a clone was seen (once, few, many) or the class of an expanded clone, and some rows leave it out.

J gene	clone size	D gene	V gene	CDR3 DNA	CDR3 protein
TRBJ1-6	-	-	TRBV20-1	TGCAGTGCTACGGAGGATGGCCTTTCATATAATTCACCCCTCCACTTT	CSATEDGLSYNSPLHF
TRBJ2-1	many	-	TRBV11-2	TGTGCCAGCAGCTCCTGGTCGCAGGGGCTCAACAATGAGCAGTTCTTC	CASSSWSQGLNNEQFF
TRBJ2-1	many	-	TRBV20-1	TGCAGTGCTAGAGATCCCAGTGCGGACTACAATGAGCAGTTCTTC	CSARDPSADYNEQFF
TRBJ2-1	-	TRBD2	TRBV4-1	TGCGCCAGCAGCCAATCCGGGACTAGCAATGAGCAGTTCTTC	CASSQSGTSNEQFF
TRBJ1-1	-	-	TRBV7-8	TGTGCCAGCAGCTTAGAGGTGAGAATGAACACTGAAGCTTTCTTT	CASSLEVRMNTEAFF
TRBJ2-3	-	-	TRBV3-1	TGTGCCAGCAGCCAAGCAATTTATCCTGGCACAGATACGCAGTATTTT	CASSQAIYPGTDTQYF
TRBJ2-3	many	TRBD2	TRBV3-1	TGTGCCAGCAGCCAAGTCCTACTCTCCTTAGCGGGAGGACCTGATACGCAGTATTTT	CASSQVLLSLAGGPDTQYF
TRBJ2-7	-	TRBD1	TRBV29-1	TGCAGCGTTGAAGCGTCGGCAGGGGGAGAACTCTACGAGCAGTACTTC	CSVEASAGGELYEQYF
TRBJ2-7	many	-	TRBV7-9	TGTGCCAGCAGCTCCCTAGGCTCCTACGAGCAGTACTTC	CASSSLGSYEQYF
TRBJ2-1	many	-	TRBV20-1	TGCAGTGCTAGTTTGGTAGGGAGCTCCTACAATGAGCAGTTCTTC	CSASLVGSSYNEQFF
TRBJ2-1	-	TRBD2	TRBV5-1	TGCGCCAGCAGCTTGGGGCGGGAGAAGTCCCATGAGCAGTTCTTC	CASSLGREKSHEQFF
TRBJ2-1	few	-	TRBV6-2/TRBV6-3	TGTGCCAGCAGTTACCCTGAGAAAGGACAGAACAATGAGCAGTTCTTC	CASSYPEKGQNNEQFF
TRBJ2-7	many	-	TRBV5-1	TGCGCCAGCAGCTTCCGCCTTGGGGACGAGCAGTACTTC	CASSFRLGDEQYF
TRBJ1-2	few	-	TRBV7-9	TGTGCCAGCAGCTTAGCCCCCGGGGAGGGTCGCTTCTATGGCTACACCTTC	CASSLAPGEGRFYGYTF
TRBJ2-3	-	TRBD2	TRBV19	TGTGCCAGTAGTACTTTTGGACTAGCGGGAGGAACAGATACGCAGTATTTT	CASSTFGLAGGTDTQYF
TRBJ1-1	-	-	TRBV6-4	TGTGCCAGCAGTGAAGGCTCAAGGACTGAAGCTTTCTTT	CASSEGSRTEAFF
TRBJ2-3	few	TRBD1	TRBV7-8	TGTGCCAGCAGCCTCCCCGGGACAGGGGAATCTAGCACAGATACGCAGTATTTT	CASSLPGTGESSTDTQYF
TRBJ2-3	-	-	TRBV7-6	TGTGCCAGCAGCTTAAGAGCGGATGGCACAGATACGCAGTATTTT	CASSLRADGTDTQYF
TRBJ2-1	-	TRBD2	TRBV20-1	TGCAGTGCTAGTAGTTATCTAGCGGGAGACAACTACAATGAGCAGTTCTTC	CSASSYLAGDNYNEQFF
TRBJ1-5	many	-	TRBV12-3/TRBV12-4	TGTGCCAGCAGTTTTAGCAATCAGCCCCAGCATTTT	CASSFSNQPQHF
TRBJ2-7	-	TRBD1	TRBV3-1	TGTGCCAGCAGCTCAAGATCGGGACAGGGGGGTGGCGAGCAGTACTTC	CASSSRSGQGGGEQYF
TRBJ1-1	many	-	TRBV12-3/TRBV12-4	TGTGCCAGCAGTTTCGACGGCACTGAAGCTTTCTTT	CASSFDGTEAFF
TRBJ1-4	-	TRBD1	TRBV11-2	TGTGCCAGCAGCCTTCATGGACAGGGAAATGAAAAACTGTTTTTT	CASSLHGQGNEKLFF
TRBJ2-1	many	TRBD1	TRBV29-1	TGCAGCGTTCCAGGACAGGGGGAGGATGAGCAGTTCTTC	CSVPGQGEDEQFF
TRBJ2-1	many	TRBD1	TRBV12-3/TRBV12-4	TGTGCCAGCCATGGACAGGGGGGAATGAATGAGCAGTTCTTC	CASHGQGGMNEQFF
TRBJ2-7	many	-	TRBV9	TGTGCCAGCAGCGTAGGGACGAGCGCTGGAGACGAGCAGTACTTC	CASSVGTSAGDEQYF
TRBJ1-1	many	-	TRBV4-1	TGCGCCAGCAGCCAAGAGAAACATCTGAACACTGAAGCTTTCTTT	CASSQEKHLNTEAFF
TRBJ1-1	many	-	TRBV24-1	TGTGCCACCAGTGAACAGGGTGAAGCTTTCTTT	CATSEQGEAFF
TRBJ2-1	many	TRBD1	TRBV7-6	TGTGCCAGCAGCGCCCCGGGACAGGGCCTTTTCGATGAGCAGTTCTTC	CASSAPGQGLFDEQFF
TRBJ2-7	many	TRBD1	TRBV6-6	TGTGCCAGCAGTTTACAGGGGGCTTACGAGCAGTACTTC	CASSLQGAYEQYF
TRBJ2-1	few	-	TRBV6-6	TGTGCCAGCAGCTCCGGGGAGTACAATGAGCAGTTCTTC	CASSSGEYNEQFF
TRBJ1-5	many	TRBD1	TRBV14	TGTGCCAGCAGCCAAGAGTTTCGACAGGGAAAAGATCAGCCCCAGCATTTT	CASSQEFRQGKDQPQHF
TRBJ2-5	-	-	TRBV2	TGTGCCAGCAGTGAGATTCCTTTGGAGGCCCAGTACTTC	CASSEIPLEAQYF
TRBJ2-3	many	-	TRBV12-3/TRBV12-4	TGTGCCAGCAGTCAGACTGACGAGGGCACAGATACGCAGTATTTT	CASSQTDEGTDTQYF